This TCR beta chain is drawn from a study of tumor-infiltrating lymphocytes in primary liver carcinoma. Turning to the study itself: Stage T1-T3 N0M0 and a size of roughly 4.2 to 10 cm characterized the tumors.

The CDR3 runs 15 residues. Germline V CDR1 and CDR2: MNHEY, SVGAGI. Details on this clonotype: Antigen unknown. One junction end does not reproduce the germline sequence, and a read error may be involved.

The study's findings and limits: Tumors carried a top-250-clone fraction significantly exceeding that of blood (p = 0.039).

From 450 to 550 ng total RNA, TCR beta cDNA was generated with a primer in the constant region. Slightly modified ARM-PCR served as the procedure for the TCR beta libraries. These libraries came from three rounds of nested multiplex PCR. The first two PCR rounds used TRBV1-TRBV30 forward primers with a C-beta reverse primer, about 10 cycles each. TCRdb re-derived calls from the multiplex PCR reads in MiXCR, one entry per CDR3 protein. The table lists approximately 330,000 distinct CDR3 sequences, 65% of them singletons. Out of unsorted whole blood came the blood RNA, and germline DNA was extracted as well.

Sequencing input: peripheral blood. The source of this sequence is a man in his forties or fifties with primary liver carcinoma and hepatitis B virus infection. The chain has TRBV6-5 and TRBJ2-6, with D perhaps TRBD2 (6 bases). DNA of the CDR3: TGTGCCAGTAGTTCACACGGGACTGGGGCCAACGTCCTGAGTTTC. As protein: CASSSHGTGANVLSF.